This T cell receptor (beta chain) was identified during a study of blood T cell repertoires in COVID-19. At the level of the study: T cells, B-cell-depleted T cells, or PBMCs supplied cDNA or gDNA.

The CDR3 covers 15 residues. Trimming removed 11 bases from V and 2 bases from J; junction bases left unmatched: 11. Germline V gives CDR1 ENHRY, CDR2 SYGVKD. Authors' analysis steps: Counts of nucleated cells, estimated from reference gene primer amplification, were obtained. Sequencing used immunoSEQ multiplex PCR; TCRdb keeps in-frame clones, though not all of them. Clonal size and the V and J genes are those of that table, whereas D and trimming came from the DNA. The sample includes 130,000 to 150,000 clones, approximately 88% seen only once; the top ten take less than 2%. The receptor comes from a man aged 65 to 79 with acute or convalescent COVID-19. V usage is TRBV10-3 and J usage is TRBJ1-5; 8 positions agree with TRBD1. The sequencing input was peripheral blood. CDR3 in DNA: TGTGCCGCCGGTCAGGGGGCGCCAGGCAATCAGCCCCAGCATTTT. Translated: CAAGQGAPGNQPQHF.